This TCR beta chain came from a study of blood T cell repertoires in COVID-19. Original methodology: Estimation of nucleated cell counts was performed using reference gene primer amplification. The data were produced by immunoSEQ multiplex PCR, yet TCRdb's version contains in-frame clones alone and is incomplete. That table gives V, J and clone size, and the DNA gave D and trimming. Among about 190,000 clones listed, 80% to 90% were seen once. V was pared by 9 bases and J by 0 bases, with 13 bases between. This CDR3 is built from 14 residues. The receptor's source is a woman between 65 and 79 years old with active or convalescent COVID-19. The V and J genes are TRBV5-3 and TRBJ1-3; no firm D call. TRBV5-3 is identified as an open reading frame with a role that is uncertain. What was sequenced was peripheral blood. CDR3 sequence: CATKAGSSGNTIYF. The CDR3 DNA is TGTGCCACAAAGGCGGGGAGCTCTGGAAACACCATATATTTT.